This TCR beta chain was sequenced in a study of blood T cell repertoires in COVID-19. Study-level background: Donors in the United States, Italy and Spain gave samples during acute or convalescent COVID-19.

In its sample, this clone was seen once. Germline lookup yields CDR1 LGHNA and CDR2 YSLEER. The V gene lost 0 bases and the J gene lost 5 bases, with 13 bases spanning the gap. This CDR3 has 16 amino acids. Source study methods: From reference gene primer amplification, estimates of nucleated cell counts were derived. Profiled with immunoSEQ multiplex PCR; TCRdb holds only in-frame clones, not every one. V and J calls and clone size are given by that table; D and trimming were obtained from the DNA. This table holds 250,000 to 350,000 clones, 87% found once. The chain is built from TRBV4-3 and TRBJ2-2; the D gene is possibly TRBD1 (6 bases). The receptor comes from a man between 18 and 35 years old with active or convalescent COVID-19. The sequenced sample consisted of peripheral blood. In nucleotides, the CDR3 is TGCGCCAGCAGCCAAGATCGGGTCAGGGGAACCGGGGAGCTGTTTTTT. It is translated as CASSQDRVRGTGELFF.